The 5 T cell receptor beta chains below come from one sample, sequenced in a study of cytomegalovirus exposure and HLA in healthy donors. PCR primers comprised 60 Vbeta and 13 Jbeta primers. Method: immunoSEQ multiplex PCR; TCRdb's copy keeps in-frame clones and lacks some. The repertoire consists of about 170,000 clones, with around three quarters occurring once and the leading ten covering under 2.5%. The source material was PBMCs. The receptors were sampled from a woman between 25 and 40 years old in good health and CMV-seropositive.

This clone showed up just a few times. The gene calls are TRBV5-1 and TRBJ2-2; TRBD2 aligns across 7 bases. The CDR3 extends over 15 amino acids. V lost 0 bases, J lost 5 bases, and 4 bases stayed unmatched. Germline assignment: CDR1 SGHRS and CDR2 YFSETQ. CDR3: CASSLVGGYTGELFF. The CDR3 region has the DNA TGCGCCAGCAGCTTGGTCGGGGGGTATACCGGGGAGCTGTTTTTT.

The J gene is TRBJ2-3, the V gene TRBV6-1, with D hard to call. The germline CDR1 and CDR2 sequences are MNHNS and SASEGT. The CDR3 is made up of 13 amino acids. Trimming left V 5 bases short and J 8 bases short, with 14 bases between. In DNA, the CDR3 is TGTGCCAGCAGTACCCGCGGAGCTACTACGCAGTATTTT. Translation gives CASSTRGATTQYF.

This chain links TRBV7-9 with TRBJ1-1; D gene ambiguous. Trimming shortened V by 5 bases and J by 3 bases, and 13 bases separated the two germline ends. The germline V gene has CDR1 SEHNR and CDR2 FQNEAQ (reference sequence). This CDR3 contains 14 residues. This chain's CDR3 is CASSPRGPDTEAFF. CDR3 coding DNA: TGTGCCAGCAGCCCTAGAGGCCCCGACACTGAAGCTTTCTTT. Combining the CDR3 with reference TRBV7-9 and TRBJ1-1 gives the whole variable domain DTGVSQNPRHKITKRGQNVTFRCDPISEHNRLYWYRQTLGQGPEFLTYFQNEAQLEKSRLLSDRFSAERPKGSFSTLEIQRTEQGDSAMYLCASSPRGPDTEAFFGQGTRLTVV.

The chain has TRBV4-3 and TRBJ1-2; TRBD1 agrees at 8 bases. Per the germline V gene, CDR1 is LGHNA and CDR2 is YSLEER. The CDR3 consists of 18 residues. V shed 3 bases and J 0 bases; nucleotides not matched to a gene: 12. CDR3 DNA: TGCGCCAGCAGCCAGTTTACCGGGACAGGCAGTGCTAACTATGGCTACACCTTC. This sequence encodes CASSQFTGTGSANYGYTF.

V and J are TRBV7-9 and TRBJ2-5; D might be TRBD1 (5 bases). Germline CDR1 reads SEHNR; CDR2 reads FQNEAQ (reference sequence). V gave up 4 bases and J gave up 5 bases, with 11 bases separating them. The CDR3 extends over 13 amino acids. The CDR3 region has the DNA TGTGCCAGCAGCTATGTAGGGGCTGAGACCCAGTACTTC. Protein sequence: CASSYVGAETQYF.